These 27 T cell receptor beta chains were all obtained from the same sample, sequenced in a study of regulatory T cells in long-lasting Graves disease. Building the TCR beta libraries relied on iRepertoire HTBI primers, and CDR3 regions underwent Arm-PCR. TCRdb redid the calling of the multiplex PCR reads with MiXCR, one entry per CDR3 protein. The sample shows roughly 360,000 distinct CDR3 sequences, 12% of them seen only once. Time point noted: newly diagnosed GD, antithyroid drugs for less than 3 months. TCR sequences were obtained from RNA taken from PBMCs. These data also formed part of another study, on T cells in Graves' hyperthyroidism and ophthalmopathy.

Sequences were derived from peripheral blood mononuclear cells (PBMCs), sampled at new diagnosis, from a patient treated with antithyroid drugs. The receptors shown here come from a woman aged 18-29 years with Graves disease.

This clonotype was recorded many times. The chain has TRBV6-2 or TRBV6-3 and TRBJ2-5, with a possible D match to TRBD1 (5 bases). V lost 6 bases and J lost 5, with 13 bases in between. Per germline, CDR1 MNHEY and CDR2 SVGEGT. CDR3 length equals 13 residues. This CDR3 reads CASRMTASETQYF. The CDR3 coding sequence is TGTGCCAGCAGGATGACAGCGTCCGAGACCCAGTACTTC.

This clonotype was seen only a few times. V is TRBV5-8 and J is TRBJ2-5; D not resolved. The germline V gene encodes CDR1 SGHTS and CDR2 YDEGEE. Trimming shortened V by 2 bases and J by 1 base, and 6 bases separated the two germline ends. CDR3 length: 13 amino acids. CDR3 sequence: CASSLTVQETQYF. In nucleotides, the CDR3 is TGTGCCAGCAGCTTAACAGTCCAAGAGACCCAGTACTTC.

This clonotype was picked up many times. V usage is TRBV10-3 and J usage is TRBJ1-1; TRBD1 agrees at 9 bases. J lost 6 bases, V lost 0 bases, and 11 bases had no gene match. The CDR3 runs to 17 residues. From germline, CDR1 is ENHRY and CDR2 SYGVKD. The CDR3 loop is CAISESEQGAPVSEAFF. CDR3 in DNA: TGTGCCATCAGTGAGTCGGAACAGGGGGCGCCGGTATCTGAAGCTTTCTTT.

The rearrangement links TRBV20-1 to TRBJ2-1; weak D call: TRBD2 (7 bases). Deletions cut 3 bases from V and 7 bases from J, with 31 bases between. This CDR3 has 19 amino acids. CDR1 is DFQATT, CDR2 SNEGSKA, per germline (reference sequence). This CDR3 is CSASPPPSVRGGRVNEQFF. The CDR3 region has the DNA TGCAGTGCTAGTCCCCCCCCTAGCGTAAGGGGGGGGAGAGTGAATGAGCAGTTCTTC.

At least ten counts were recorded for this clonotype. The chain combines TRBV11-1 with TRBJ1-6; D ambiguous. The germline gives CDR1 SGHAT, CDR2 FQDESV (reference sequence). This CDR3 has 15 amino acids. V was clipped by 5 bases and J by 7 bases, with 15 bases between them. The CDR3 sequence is CASSPASGVNSPLHF. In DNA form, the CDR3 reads TGTGCCAGCAGCCCCGCCTCTGGGGTAAATTCACCCCTCCACTTT.

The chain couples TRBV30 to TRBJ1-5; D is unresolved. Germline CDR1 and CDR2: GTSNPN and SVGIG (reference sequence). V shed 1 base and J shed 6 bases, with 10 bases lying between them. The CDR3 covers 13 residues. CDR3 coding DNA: TGTGCCTGGAGTGATGACAACTCTCAGCCCCAGCATTTT. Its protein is CAWSDDNSQPQHF.

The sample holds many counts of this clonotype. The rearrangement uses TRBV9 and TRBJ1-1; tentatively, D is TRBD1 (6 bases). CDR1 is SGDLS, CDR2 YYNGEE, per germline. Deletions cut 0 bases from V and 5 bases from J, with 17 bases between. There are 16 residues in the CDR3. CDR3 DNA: TGTGCCAGCAGCGTAGGTCTCCGGGGGGCGCAGACTGAAGCTTTCTTT. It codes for CASSVGLRGAQTEAFF.

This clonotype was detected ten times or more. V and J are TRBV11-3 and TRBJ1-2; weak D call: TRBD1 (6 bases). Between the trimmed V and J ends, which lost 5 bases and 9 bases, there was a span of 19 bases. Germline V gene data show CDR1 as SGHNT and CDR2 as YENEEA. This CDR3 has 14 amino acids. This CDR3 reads CASSPSGQHSRYTF. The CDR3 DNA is TGTGCCAGCAGCCCATCGGGACAACACTCCCGCTACACCTTC.

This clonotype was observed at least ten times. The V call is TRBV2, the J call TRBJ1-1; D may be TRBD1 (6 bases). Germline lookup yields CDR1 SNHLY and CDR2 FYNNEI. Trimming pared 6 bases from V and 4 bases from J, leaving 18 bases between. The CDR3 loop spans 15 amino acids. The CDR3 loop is CASRTPTGMSTEAFF. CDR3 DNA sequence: TGTGCCAGCAGGACACCCACAGGGATGAGCACTGAAGCTTTCTTT.

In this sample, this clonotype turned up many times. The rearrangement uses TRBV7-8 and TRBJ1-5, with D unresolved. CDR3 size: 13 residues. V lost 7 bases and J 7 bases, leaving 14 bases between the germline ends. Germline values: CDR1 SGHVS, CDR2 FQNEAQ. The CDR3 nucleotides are TGTGCCAGCACCTCCGGTGGGTGGCAGCCCCAGCATTTT. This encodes CASTSGGWQPQHF. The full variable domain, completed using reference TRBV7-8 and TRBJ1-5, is GAGVSQSPRYKVAKRGQDVALRCDPISGHVSLFWYQQALGQGPEFLTYFQNEAQLDKSGLPSDRFFAERPEGSVSTLKIQRTQQEDSAVYLCASTSGGWQPQHFGDGTRLSIL.

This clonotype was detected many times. The CDR3 DNA reads TGTGCCAGCAGCGATGGGACGGAGTCCTATGGCTACACCTTC. Protein: CASSDGTESYGYTF. The J gene is TRBJ1-2, the V gene TRBV13, with D possibly matching TRBD1 (5 bases). Germline V gene lookup returns CDR1 PRHDT and CDR2 FYEKMQ (reference sequence). This CDR3 comprises 14 residues. The V gene lost 5 bases and the J gene lost 4 bases, with 14 bases spanning the gap. Variable domain in full (rest from reference TRBV13 and TRBJ1-2): AAGVIQSPRHLIKEKRETATLKCYPIPRHDTVYWYQQGPGQDPQFLISFYEKMQSDKGSIPDRFSAQQFSDYHSELNMSSLELGDSALYFCASSDGTESYGYTFGSGTRLTVV.

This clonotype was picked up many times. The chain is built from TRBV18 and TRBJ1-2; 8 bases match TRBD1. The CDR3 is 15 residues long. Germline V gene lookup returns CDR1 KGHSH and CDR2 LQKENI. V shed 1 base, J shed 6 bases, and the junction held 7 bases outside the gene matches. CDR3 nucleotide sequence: TGTGCCAGCTCACCACGACAACAGGGGGTAAATGGCTACACCTTC. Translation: CASSPRQQGVNGYTF.

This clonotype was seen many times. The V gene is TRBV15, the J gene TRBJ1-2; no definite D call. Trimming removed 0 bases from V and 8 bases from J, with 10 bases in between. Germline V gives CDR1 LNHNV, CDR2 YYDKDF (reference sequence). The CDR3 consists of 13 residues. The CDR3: CATSRDGLLGYTF. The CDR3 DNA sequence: TGTGCCACCAGCAGAGATGGCCTTTTAGGCTACACCTTC.

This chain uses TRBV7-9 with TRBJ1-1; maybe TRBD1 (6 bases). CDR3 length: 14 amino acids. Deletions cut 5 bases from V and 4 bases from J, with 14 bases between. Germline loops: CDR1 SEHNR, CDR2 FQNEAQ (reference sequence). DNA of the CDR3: TGTGCCAGCAGCCCAGACAGGTATGGCACTGAAGCTTTCTTT. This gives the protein CASSPDRYGTEAFF.

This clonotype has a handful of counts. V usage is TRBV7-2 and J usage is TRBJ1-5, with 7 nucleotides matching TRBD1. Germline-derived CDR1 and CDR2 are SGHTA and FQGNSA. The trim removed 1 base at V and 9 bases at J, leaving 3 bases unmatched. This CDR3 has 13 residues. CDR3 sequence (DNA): TGTGCCAGCAGCTTAGAGAGGGGGCGGCCCCAGCATTTT. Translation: CASSLERGRPQHF.

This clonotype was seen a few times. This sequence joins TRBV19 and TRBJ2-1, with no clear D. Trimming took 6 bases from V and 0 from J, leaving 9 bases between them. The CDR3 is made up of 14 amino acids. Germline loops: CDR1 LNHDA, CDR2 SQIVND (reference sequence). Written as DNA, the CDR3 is TGTGCCAGTAGCGTAGCTGTCTCCTACAATGAGCAGTTCTTC. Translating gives CASSVAVSYNEQFF.

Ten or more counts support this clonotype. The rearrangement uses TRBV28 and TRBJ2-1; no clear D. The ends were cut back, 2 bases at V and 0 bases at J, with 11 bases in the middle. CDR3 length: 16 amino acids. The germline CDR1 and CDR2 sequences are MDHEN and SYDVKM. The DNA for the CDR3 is TGTGCCAGCAGTTTAATTCCCAAGAGCTCCTACAATGAGCAGTTCTTC. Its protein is CASSLIPKSSYNEQFF.

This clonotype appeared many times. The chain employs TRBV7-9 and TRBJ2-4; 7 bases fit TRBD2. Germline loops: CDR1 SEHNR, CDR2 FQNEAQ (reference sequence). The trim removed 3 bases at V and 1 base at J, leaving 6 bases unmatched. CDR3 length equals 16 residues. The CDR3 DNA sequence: TGTGCCAGCAGCTTGGGGCTAGCGGTTGCCAAAAACATTCAGTACTTC. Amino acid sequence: CASSLGLAVAKNIQYF.

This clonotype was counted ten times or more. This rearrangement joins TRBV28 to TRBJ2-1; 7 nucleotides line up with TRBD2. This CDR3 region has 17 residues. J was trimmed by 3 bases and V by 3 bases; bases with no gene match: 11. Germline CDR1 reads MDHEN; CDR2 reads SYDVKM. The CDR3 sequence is CASSLVSFSGNYNEQFF. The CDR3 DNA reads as TGTGCCAGCAGTTTGGTATCTTTCAGCGGGAACTACAATGAGCAGTTCTTC.

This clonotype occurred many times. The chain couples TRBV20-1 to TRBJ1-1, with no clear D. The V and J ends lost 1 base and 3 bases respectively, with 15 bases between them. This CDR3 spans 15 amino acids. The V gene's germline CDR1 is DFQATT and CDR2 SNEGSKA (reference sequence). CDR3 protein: CSARGTGMKDTEAFF. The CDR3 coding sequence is TGCAGTGCTAGAGGCACCGGGATGAAGGACACTGAAGCTTTCTTT.

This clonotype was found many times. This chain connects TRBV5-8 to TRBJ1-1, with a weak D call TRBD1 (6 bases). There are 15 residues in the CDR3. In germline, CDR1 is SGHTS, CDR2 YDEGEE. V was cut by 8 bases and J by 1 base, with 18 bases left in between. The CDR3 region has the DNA TGTGCCAGTAGGACAGAACACCTCTCGAACACTGAAGCTTTCTTT. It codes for CASRTEHLSNTEAFF.

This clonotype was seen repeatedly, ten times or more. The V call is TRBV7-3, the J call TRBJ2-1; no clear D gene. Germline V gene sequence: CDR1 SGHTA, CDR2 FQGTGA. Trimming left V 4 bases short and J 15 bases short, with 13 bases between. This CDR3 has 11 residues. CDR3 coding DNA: TGTGCCAGCAGCTCCTTCGGGCTATGGTTCTTC. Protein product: CASSSFGLWFF. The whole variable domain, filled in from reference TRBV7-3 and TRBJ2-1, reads GAGVSQTPSNKVTEKGKYVELRCDPISGHTALYWYRQSLGQGPEFLIYFQGTGAADDSGLPNDRFFAVRPEGSVSTLKIQRTERGDSAVYLCASSSFGLWFFGPGTRLTVL.

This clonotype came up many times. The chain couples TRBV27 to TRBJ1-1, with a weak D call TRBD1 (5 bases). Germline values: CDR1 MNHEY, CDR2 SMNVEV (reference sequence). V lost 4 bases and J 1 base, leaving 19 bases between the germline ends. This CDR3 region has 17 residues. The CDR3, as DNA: TGTGCCAGCAGTTCCATTCCCGGGACTGGCTCGAACACTGAAGCTTTCTTT. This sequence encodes CASSSIPGTGSNTEAFF.

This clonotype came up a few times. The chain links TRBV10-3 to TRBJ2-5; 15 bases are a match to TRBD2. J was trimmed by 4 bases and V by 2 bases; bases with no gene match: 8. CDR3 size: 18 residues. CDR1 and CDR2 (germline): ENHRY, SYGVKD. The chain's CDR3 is CAISEMGLAGGRRETQYF. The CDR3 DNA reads TGTGCCATCAGTGAGATGGGACTAGCGGGGGGTCGTCGAGAGACCCAGTACTTC.

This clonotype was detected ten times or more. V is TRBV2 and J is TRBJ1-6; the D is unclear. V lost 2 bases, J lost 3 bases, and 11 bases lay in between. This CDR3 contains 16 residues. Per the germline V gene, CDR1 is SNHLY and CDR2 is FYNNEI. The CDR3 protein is CASSELIDIYNSPLHF. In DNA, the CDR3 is TGTGCCAGCAGTGAATTGATAGACATCTATAATTCACCCCTCCACTTT.

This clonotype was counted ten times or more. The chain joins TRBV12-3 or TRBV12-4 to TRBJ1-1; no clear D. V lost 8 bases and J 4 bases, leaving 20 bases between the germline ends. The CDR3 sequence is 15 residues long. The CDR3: CASGDLGALGTEAFF. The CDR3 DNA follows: TGTGCCAGCGGCGACCTGGGCGCACTAGGCACTGAAGCTTTCTTT.

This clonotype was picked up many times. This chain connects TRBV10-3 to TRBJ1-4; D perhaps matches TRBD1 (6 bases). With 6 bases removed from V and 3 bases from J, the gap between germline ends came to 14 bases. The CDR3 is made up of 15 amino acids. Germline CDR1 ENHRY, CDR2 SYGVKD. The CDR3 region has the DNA TGTGCCATCAGCCCGAGGGGGGATCCTAATGAAAAACTGTTTTTT. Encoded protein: CAISPRGDPNEKLFF.